A selection of T cell receptor beta chains follows, all from one sample in a study of CD4 T cells in relation to SARS-CoV-2 and coronaviruses. These receptors are not linked to any known antigen. Clones were sequenced by immunoSEQ multiplex PCR, and TCRdb holds only the in-frame ones, with some missing. The table records approximately 20,000 clones, just over 75% of them present only once. Sequencing used CD4+ T cells from PBMCs, cultured in vitro. Source of these receptors: a human donor in good health. Both conserved end residues are part of each CDR3. The D gene is left open where the match is weak. Expanded clones get a size class; other rows say once, few or many, or leave the size out.

V	D	J	size	CDR3	DNA
TRBV11-2	NA	TRBJ2-5	once	CASSSPRGKNPETQYF	TGTGCCAGCAGCAGTCCCCGCGGGAAGAATCCAGAGACCCAGTACTTC
TRBV6-6	TRBD1	TRBJ1-1	NA	CASSFRGTDTEAFF	TGTGCCAGCAGTTTCAGGGGGACGGACACTGAAGCTTTCTTT
TRBV5-6	TRBD1	TRBJ1-4	NA	CASSPRTGRKEKLFF	TGTGCCAGCAGCCCCCGGACAGGGAGGAAAGAAAAACTGTTTTTT
TRBV18	NA	TRBJ2-5	NA	CASSPLGDTEKETQYF	TGTGCCAGCTCACCACTCGGAGACACCGAGAAAGAGACCCAGTACTTC
TRBV3-1/TRBV3-2	NA	TRBJ2-7	once	CASSLSSTPQKYEQYF	TGTGCCAGCAGCCTAAGTTCGACTCCGCAGAAGTACGAGCAGTACTTC
TRBV3-1/TRBV3-2	NA	TRBJ2-1	NA	CASSQPLANEQFF	TGTGCCAGCAGCCAACCACTAGCTAATGAGCAGTTCTTC
TRBV21-1	NA	TRBJ1-5	NA	CASTLAQVTVPF	TGTGCCAGCACCTTAGCGCAGGTTACTGTTCCTTTT
TRBV5-6	TRBD1	TRBJ1-2	NA	CASSLDSFRQGGQGYTF	TGTGCCAGCAGCTTGGATTCTTTCCGACAGGGGGGCCAGGGCTACACCTTC
TRBV2	NA	TRBJ1-5	few	CASSGLWVRTQPQHF	TGTGCCAGCAGTGGTTTATGGGTCAGGACCCAGCCCCAGCATTTT
TRBV11-2	TRBD1	TRBJ1-4	once	CASSLSTGVVEKLFF	TGTGCCAGCAGCTTATCTACAGGGGTAGTAGAAAAACTGTTTTTT
TRBV29-1	TRBD2	TRBJ2-3	NA	CSALDGRRTDTQYF	TGCAGCGCCCTAGACGGGAGGAGGACAGATACGCAGTATTTT
TRBV5-1	NA	TRBJ1-5	once	CASSLSGLGNQPQHF	TGCGCCAGCAGCCTTTCAGGGTTGGGCAATCAGCCCCAGCATTTT
TRBV19	NA	TRBJ1-2	NA	CASSPQGGYGYTF	TGTGCCAGTAGTCCCCAGGGAGGGTATGGCTACACCTTC
TRBV7-3	NA	TRBJ2-7	few	CASSTGPLYEQYF	TGTGCCAGCAGCACCGGACCTCTTTACGAGCAGTACTTC
TRBV10-2	NA	TRBJ1-2	NA	CASQTNGGIGGYTF	TGCGCCAGCCAAACCAACGGGGGAATCGGTGGCTACACCTTC
TRBV5-4	TRBD1	TRBJ2-4	few	CASSLQGASNIQYF	TGTGCCAGCAGCCTACAGGGGGCGTCAAACATTCAGTACTTC
TRBV7-9	TRBD1	TRBJ1-2	NA	CASSQTGADYGYTF	TGTGCCAGCAGCCAAACAGGGGCCGACTATGGCTACACCTTC
TRBV7-9	TRBD2	TRBJ2-7	NA	CAGSGRYGEQYF	TGTGCCGGTAGCGGGAGGTATGGCGAGCAGTACTTC
TRBV2	TRBD1	TRBJ2-7	NA	CASNPGQLSYEQYF	TGTGCCAGTAACCCGGGACAGCTATCCTACGAGCAGTACTTC
TRBV27	TRBD2	TRBJ2-7	NA	CASSLHGLAPYEQYF	TGTGCCAGCAGTTTGCACGGACTAGCTCCCTACGAGCAGTACTTC
TRBV19	NA	TRBJ2-3	NA	CASSKAGRADTQYF	TGTGCCAGTAGCAAGGCGGGGCGGGCAGATACGCAGTATTTT
TRBV19	TRBD1	TRBJ2-2	NA	CASSIDPRTGEDNTGELFF	TGTGCCAGTAGTATAGATCCCCGGACAGGAGAGGACAACACCGGGGAGCTGTTTTTT
TRBV21-1	NA	TRBJ2-7	NA	CASSEDRGTVEQYF	TGTGCCAGCAGCGAAGACAGGGGAACGGTCGAGCAGTACTTC
TRBV7-8	NA	TRBJ2-7	NA	CASSSFLQGYEQYF	TGTGCCAGCAGCTCATTCTTACAGGGTTACGAGCAGTACTTC
TRBV19	TRBD1	TRBJ2-5	NA	CASSSARGRGQETQYF	TGTGCCAGTAGTTCCGCCCGGGGCAGGGGGCAAGAGACCCAGTACTTC
TRBV19	NA	TRBJ2-1	NA	CASSIDSYNEQFF	TGTGCCAGTAGTATTGACAGCTACAATGAGCAGTTCTTC
TRBV11-2	NA	TRBJ1-4	NA	CASSGREKLFF	TGTGCCAGCAGCGGACGTGAAAAACTGTTTTTT
TRBV5-6	TRBD2	TRBJ2-3	NA	CASSLGYGGGGDTQYF	TGTGCCAGCAGCTTGGGGTACGGCGGGGGGGGAGATACGCAGTATTTT
TRBV6-1	TRBD1	TRBJ1-2	NA	CASSEQQGAYYGYTF	TGTGCCAGCAGTGAACAACAGGGGGCATACTATGGCTACACCTTC
TRBV6-5	NA	TRBJ1-5	few	CASSYSPSQPQHF	TGTGCCAGCAGTTACTCTCCTTCTCAGCCCCAGCATTTT
TRBV21-1	NA	TRBJ1-1	NA	CASSKVERTEAFF	TGTGCCAGCAGCAAAGTAGAAAGGACTGAAGCTTTCTTT
TRBV7-9	NA	TRBJ2-1	NA	CASSLDRDNEQFF	TGTGCCAGCAGCTTAGATAGGGACAATGAGCAGTTCTTC
TRBV9	NA	TRBJ2-6	NA	CASSVGLGLGANVLTF	TGTGCCAGCAGCGTAGGATTGGGGCTTGGGGCCAACGTCCTGACTTTC
TRBV11-2	NA	TRBJ2-7	NA	CASSLMGYSYEQYF	TGTGCCAGCAGCTTAATGGGGTACTCCTACGAGCAGTACTTC
TRBV7-2	NA	TRBJ1-6	NA	CASRMARQGRNSPLHF	TGTGCCAGCAGGATGGCCCGGCAGGGGCGGAATTCACCCCTCCACTTT
TRBV18	TRBD1	TRBJ2-7	NA	CASSPRQGTYEQYF	TGTGCCAGCTCACCGCGACAGGGAACCTACGAGCAGTACTTC
TRBV6-1	TRBD2	TRBJ2-7	NA	CASSELSGRYEQYF	TGTGCCAGCAGTGAACTTAGCGGGAGGTACGAGCAGTACTTC
TRBV3-1/TRBV3-2	NA	TRBJ2-2	NA	CASSQHTQGTGELFF	TGTGCCAGCAGCCAACATACACAGGGCACCGGGGAGCTGTTTTTT
TRBV21-1	NA	TRBJ2-7	NA	CASSKKGGEGEQYF	TGTGCCAGCAGCAAAAAAGGGGGAGAGGGCGAGCAGTACTTC
TRBV5-1	TRBD1	TRBJ1-1	NA	CASSLRPTGQGETEAFF	TGCGCCAGCAGCTTGCGGCCGACGGGACAGGGGGAGACTGAAGCTTTCTTT
TRBV10-3	TRBD1	TRBJ2-2	NA	CAIRRRDSPGELFF	TGTGCCATCAGGAGAAGGGACAGTCCCGGGGAGCTGTTTTTT
TRBV6-2/TRBV6-3	NA	TRBJ2-3	NA	CASSNAALAATDTQYF	TGTGCCAGCAGCAATGCCGCTTTAGCGGCCACAGATACGCAGTATTTT
TRBV9	TRBD2	TRBJ2-3	once	CASSLRPGLGGTDTQYF	TGTGCCAGCAGCCTCAGACCGGGACTAGGGGGCACAGATACGCAGTATTTT